The 19 T cell receptor beta chains given below trace back to one sample, sequenced in a study of blood T cells in healthy people across ages. Alongside a J-beta primer mix, a sample-barcoded 5' primer served in a second PCR lasting about 6 to 11 cycles. Using its own MiXCR run on the 5' RACE reads, TCRdb lists one record per CDR3 protein. The sample lists some 1,500,000 distinct CDR3 sequences, roughly 43% occurring once. The specimen was blood. These receptors were obtained from a woman aged 18-29 years in good health.

The V and J genes are TRBV20-1 and TRBJ1-4; D unclear. The germline V gene has CDR1 DFQATT and CDR2 SNEGSKA (reference sequence). The ends were cut back, 1 base at V and 8 bases at J, with 14 bases in the middle. The length of the CDR3 is 14 residues. The chain's CDR3 is CSARGRQTSEKLFF. DNA for the CDR3: TGCAGTGCTAGAGGTCGTCAAACTTCAGAAAAACTGTTTTTT.

The genes are TRBV7-2 and TRBJ2-1; D unclear. Per germline, CDR1 SGHTA and CDR2 FQGNSA. The CDR3 loop spans 14 amino acids. The V and J ends lost 1 base and 8 bases respectively, with 12 bases between them. As DNA, the CDR3 is TGTGCCAGCAGCTTAGAAACGCTTACCCATGAGCAGTTCTTC. Encoded protein: CASSLETLTHEQFF.

The chain combines TRBV5-6 with TRBJ2-3, with D perhaps TRBD2 (6 bases). The germline V gene encodes CDR1 SGHDT and CDR2 YYEEEE. Trimming took off 5 bases at V and 2 bases at J, with 18 bases between the two ends. CDR3 size: 16 residues. The CDR3 region has the DNA TGTGCCAGCAGTCAACTGCCCGGGGGAATCACAGATACGCAGTATTTT. Translation gives CASSQLPGGITDTQYF.

The rearrangement joins TRBV7-8 to TRBJ2-7; D may be TRBD1 or TRBD2 (5 bases each). Germline lookup yields CDR1 SGHVS and CDR2 FQNEAQ. Trimming stripped 1 base from V and 7 bases from J, with 17 bases between. The CDR3 extends over 15 amino acids. CDR3 region: CASSLVWGSNNEQYF. CDR3 bases: TGTGCCAGCAGCTTAGTCTGGGGGTCTAACAATGAGCAGTACTTC. Full variable domain (remainder filled in from reference TRBV7-8 and TRBJ2-7): GAGVSQSPRYKVAKRGQDVALRCDPISGHVSLFWYQQALGQGPEFLTYFQNEAQLDKSGLPSDRFFAERPEGSVSTLKIQRTQQEDSAVYLCASSLVWGSNNEQYFGPGTRLTVT.

This sequence joins TRBV12-3 or TRBV12-4 and TRBJ2-1, with a possible D match to TRBD1 (5 bases). CDR3 length: 18 residues. V shed 3 bases and J shed 8 bases, with 26 bases lying between them. As DNA, the CDR3 is TGTGCCAGCAGTTTTAGTGTCGCGTGGTTTGGCAGGGCGGATGAGCAGTTCTTC. Translating gives CASSFSVAWFGRADEQFF.

V is TRBV7-2 and J is TRBJ1-1; no clear D. Germline V gene data show CDR1 as SGHTA and CDR2 as FQGNSA. Deletions cut 5 bases from V and 0 bases from J, with 10 bases between. The CDR3 runs to 14 residues. The CDR3 DNA reads as TGTGCCAGCAGCCTGTGCCCTATGAACACTGAAGCTTTCTTT. This codes for CASSLCPMNTEAFF.

The rearrangement joins TRBV20-1 to TRBJ2-3, with 16 bases fitting TRBD2. Trimming cost V 5 bases and J 4 bases; bases outside gene matches: 3. The CDR3 is 15 residues long. The germline gives CDR1 DFQATT, CDR2 SNEGSKA (reference sequence). The CDR3 loop reads CSAGTSGRASDTQYF. In DNA form, the CDR3 reads TGCAGTGCTGGGACTAGCGGGAGGGCCTCAGATACGCAGTATTTT.

This clonotype came up a few times. The V and J genes are TRBV5-1 and TRBJ2-6, with D perhaps given as TRBD1 or TRBD2 (5 bases each). The CDR3 totals 17 residues. CDR1 and CDR2 (germline): SGHRS, YFSETQ. Between the trimmed V and J ends, which lost 2 bases and 0 bases, there was a span of 12 bases. The CDR3 region has the DNA TGCGCCAGCAGCTTAGTATCAGGGAGCTCTGGGGCCAACGTCCTGACTTTC. Translating it yields CASSLVSGSSGANVLTF. Complete variable domain (other parts from reference TRBV5-1 and TRBJ2-6): KAGVTQTPRYLIKTRGQQVTLSCSPISGHRSVSWYQQTPGQGLQFLFEYFSETQRNKGNFPGRFSGRQFSNSRSEMNVSTLELGDSALYLCASSLVSGSSGANVLTFGAGSRLTVL.

This clonotype turned up a few times. CDR3 DNA sequence: TGCAGTGCTAGAGATCAGGGCAGGGAGTACTTC. This sequence encodes CSARDQGREYF. The J gene is TRBJ2-5, the V gene TRBV20-1, with D perhaps TRBD1 (5 bases). This CDR3 is 11 amino acids long. CDR1 is DFQATT, CDR2 SNEGSKA, per germline (reference sequence). V was pared by 0 bases and J by 12 bases, with 11 bases between.

This clonotype was found a few times. The rearrangement joins TRBV5-6 to TRBJ1-3; D unresolved. This CDR3 spans 16 amino acids. V dropped 0 bases and J dropped 2 bases, with 12 bases sitting between them. Looked up from germline, CDR1 is SGHDT and CDR2 is YYEEEE. Here the CDR3 DNA reads TGTGCCAGCAGCTTGGCGGCTGACACCGCTGGAAACACCATATATTTT. It is translated as CASSLAADTAGNTIYF.

The table lists this clonotype with a few counts. The CDR3 spells CSARDPKGNPNQPQHF. CDR3 nucleotides: TGCAGTGCTAGAGATCCCAAGGGAAACCCCAATCAGCCCCAGCATTTT. The genes are TRBV20-1 and TRBJ1-5; the D is unclear. This CDR3 has 16 residues. Trimming shortened V by 0 bases and J by 3 bases, and 15 bases separated the two germline ends. Germline values: CDR1 DFQATT, CDR2 SNEGSKA (reference sequence).

This clonotype turned up a few times. The chain recombines TRBV27 with TRBJ1-2; 9 nucleotides line up with TRBD1. V lost 5 bases to trimming and J lost 5 bases; unmatched junction nucleotides: 9. CDR3 length equals 15 residues. Germline CDR1 and CDR2: MNHEY and SMNVEV (reference sequence). This CDR3 reads CASSPRGQGTYGYTF. The CDR3 nucleotides read TGTGCCAGCAGTCCCCGGGGACAGGGAACGTATGGCTACACCTTC.

This clonotype has just a few counts. This chain uses TRBV27 with TRBJ2-3, with 8 bases lining up with TRBD1. Trimming cost V 6 bases and J 6 bases; bases outside gene matches: 5. The CDR3 loop spans 13 amino acids. The germline V gene encodes CDR1 MNHEY and CDR2 SMNVEV (reference sequence). The CDR3 loop reads CASRDRVVDTQYF. CDR3 nucleotides: TGTGCCAGCAGGGACAGGGTGGTTGATACGCAGTATTTT.

The chain is built from TRBV2 and TRBJ1-5, with D perhaps TRBD1 (5 bases). Germline CDR1 reads SNHLY; CDR2 reads FYNNEI. The length of the CDR3 is 13 residues. Trimming stripped 8 bases from V and 1 base from J, with 9 bases between. The CDR3 protein is CASVRDSNQPQHF. As DNA, the CDR3 is TGTGCCAGCGTCCGGGACAGCAATCAGCCCCAGCATTTT. The variable domain in full, completed from reference TRBV2 and TRBJ1-5, reads EPEVTQTPSHQVTQMGQEVILRCVPISNHLYFYWYRQILGQKVEFLVSFYNNEISEKSEIFDDQFSVERPDGSNFTLKIRSTKLEDSAMYFCASVRDSNQPQHFGDGTRLSIL.

CDR3: CSATTGSGSYEQYF. The CDR3 coding sequence is TGCAGTGCCACGACCGGCTCGGGGTCCTACGAGCAGTACTTC. The gene calls are TRBV20-1 and TRBJ2-5, with D perhaps matching TRBD2 (5 bases). The J call may not be correct, given that the DNA end is closer to TRBJ2-7. The CDR3 is made up of 14 amino acids. In germline, CDR1 is DFQATT, CDR2 SNEGSKA (reference sequence).

The rearrangement joins TRBV4-1 to TRBJ2-5, with D possibly TRBD2 on 6 matching bases. V was pared by 1 base and J by 11 bases, with 26 bases between. The CDR3 spans 17 residues. CDR1 and CDR2 from the germline V gene are MGHRA and YSYEKL. CDR3: CASSQGWRGVTYNEQYF. CDR3 nucleotide sequence: TGCGCCAGCAGCCAAGGGTGGCGGGGCGTTACCTACAATGAGCAGTACTTC.

This chain joins TRBV20-1 and TRBJ2-5, with TRBD2 identical over 9 bases. CDR1 and CDR2 from the germline V gene are DFQATT and SNEGSKA (reference sequence). The CDR3 extends over 14 amino acids. The ends lost 1 base at V and 1 base at J; junction bases unmatched: 1. CDR3 protein: CSARGTSAQETQYF. As DNA, the CDR3 is TGCAGTGCTAGAGGGACTAGCGCCCAAGAGACCCAGTACTTC.

Ten or more counts support this clonotype. The V gene is TRBV29-1, the J gene TRBJ2-1, with TRBD1 identical over 7 bases. Germline V gene sequence: CDR1 SQVTM, CDR2 ANQGSEA. The CDR3 loop spans 14 amino acids. Unmatched junction bases numbered 3, after V lost 1 base and J lost 3 bases. The CDR3 coding sequence is TGCAGCGTTGAAGGGGGGACAGTCTACAATGAGCAGTTCTTC. Translated: CSVEGGTVYNEQFF.

The chain combines TRBV29-1 with TRBJ2-2, with D hard to call. CDR1 and CDR2 (germline): SQVTM, ANQGSEA. The CDR3 is 13 amino acids. Deletions cut 4 bases from V and 5 bases from J, with 11 bases between. In DNA, the CDR3 is TGCAGCGTTGTCGACGACGGGACCGGGGAGCTGTTTTTT. It specifies CSVVDDGTGELFF.